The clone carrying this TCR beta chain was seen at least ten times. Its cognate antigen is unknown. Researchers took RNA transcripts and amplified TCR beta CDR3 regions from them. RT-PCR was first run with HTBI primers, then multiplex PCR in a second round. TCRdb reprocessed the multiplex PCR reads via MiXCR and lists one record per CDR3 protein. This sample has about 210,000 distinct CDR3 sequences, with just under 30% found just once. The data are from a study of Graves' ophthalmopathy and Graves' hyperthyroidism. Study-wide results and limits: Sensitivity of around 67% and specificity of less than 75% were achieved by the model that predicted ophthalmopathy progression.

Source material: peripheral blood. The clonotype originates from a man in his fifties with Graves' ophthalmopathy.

The CDR3 reads CASSAPRVQYF. The CDR3 region has the DNA TGTGCCAGTAGTGCTCCGCGGGTTCAGTACTTC. V usage is TRBV19 and J usage is TRBJ2-4; D possibly corresponds to TRBD2 (5 bases). This CDR3 is 11 amino acids long. Germline V CDR1 and CDR2: LNHDA, SQIVND (reference sequence). With 5 bases removed from V and 11 bases from J, the gap between germline ends came to 10 bases.